These 24 T cell receptor beta chains came from one sample sequenced in a study of shared clonotypes between healthy human individuals. Sequencing was performed with immunoSEQ multiplex PCR; in TCRdb, only in-frame clones are kept and a portion is missing. The table has approximately 500,000 clones, around 79% seen once; the top ten hold under 15%. Source material: PBMCs. The receptors derive from a woman in her forties in good health. Some clones in this sample may be carry-over from other donors' samples.

This chain uses TRBV28 with TRBJ1-5; TRBD1 matches 8 bases. V lost 4 bases and J lost 1; bases outside the gene matches: 3. Per the germline V gene, CDR1 is MDHEN and CDR2 is SYDVKM. This CDR3 is built from 15 residues. CDR3 sequence: CASSWTGRSNQPQHF. DNA for the CDR3: TGTGCCAGCAGTTGGACAGGGAGAAGCAATCAGCCCCAGCATTTT.

In DNA, the CDR3 is TGTGCTAGTGGTCTTCCACGGGGGGTAGTCCGGGTCGAGCAGTACTTC. Its protein product is CASGLPRGVVRVEQYF. The chain employs TRBV12-5 and TRBJ2-7; 7 positions agree with TRBD2. Unmatched junction bases numbered 16, after V lost 5 bases and J lost 6 bases. The CDR3 extends over 16 amino acids. Germline V gives CDR1 LGHNT, CDR2 FRNRAP.

This chain joins TRBV19 and TRBJ1-5; a weak D match, TRBD1 (5 bases). Germline values: CDR1 LNHDA, CDR2 SQIVND (reference sequence). CDR3 length: 15 amino acids. Deletions cut 6 bases from V and 2 bases from J, with 14 bases between. This CDR3 reads CASRGGGTGNQPQHF. The DNA for the CDR3 is TGTGCCAGTAGAGGTGGGGGGACGGGCAATCAGCCCCAGCATTTT.

V usage is TRBV27 and J usage is TRBJ1-4; D is unresolved. The CDR3 runs 13 residues. The V gene's germline CDR1 is MNHEY and CDR2 SMNVEV (reference sequence). Deletions cut 7 bases from V and 2 bases from J, with 8 bases between. The CDR3 nucleotides read TGTGCCAGCAATACCGGGACTAATGAAAAACTGTTTTTT. Amino acids: CASNTGTNEKLFF.

The chain is built from TRBV19 and TRBJ2-1; 9 bases match TRBD2. V was clipped by 8 bases and J by 9 bases; unmatched bases: 14. Germline CDR1 LNHDA, CDR2 SQIVND (reference sequence). The CDR3 has 15 residues. Here the CDR3 reads CASHVRGTSISEQFF. The CDR3 DNA follows: TGTGCCAGTCACGTGAGGGGGACTAGCATTTCTGAGCAGTTCTTC.

The table lists this clone with a few counts. The chain joins TRBV6-4 to TRBJ1-1; D is unclear. The ends were cut back, 7 bases at V and 6 bases at J, with 0 bases in the middle. The CDR3 sequence is 8 residues long. CDR1 and CDR2 (germline): MRHNA, SNTAGT. The DNA of the CDR3 is TGTGCCAGCACTGAAGCTTTCTTT. It specifies CASTEAFF.

The chain is built from TRBV18 and TRBJ1-4; D perhaps matches TRBD1 (6 bases). The CDR3 loop spans 16 amino acids. Germline CDR1 reads KGHSH; CDR2 reads LQKENI. V shed 3 bases and J shed 5 bases, with 16 bases lying between them. CDR3 in DNA: TGTGCCAGCTCACCCAGGGACACTAGAGGAAATGAAAAACTGTTTTTT. Its protein is CASSPRDTRGNEKLFF.

The V and J genes are TRBV6-1 and TRBJ2-1, with D possibly matching TRBD2 (5 bases). From germline, CDR1 is MNHNS and CDR2 SASEGT. This CDR3 has 13 amino acids. V was trimmed by 1 base and J by 9 bases, leaving 10 bases between them. In nucleotides, the CDR3 is TGTGCCAGCAGTGAAGGTCTAGCATTTGAGCAGTTCTTC. Its protein product is CASSEGLAFEQFF.

This sequence joins TRBV19 and TRBJ1-1; a weak D match, TRBD1 (5 bases). V was pared by 7 bases and J by 1 base, with 10 bases between. Per the germline V gene, CDR1 is LNHDA and CDR2 is SQIVND (reference sequence). This CDR3 has 13 residues. The CDR3 sequence is CASKTRENTEAFF. The CDR3 nucleotides are TGTGCCAGTAAGACCAGGGAGAACACTGAAGCTTTCTTT.

The V and J genes are TRBV4-3 and TRBJ2-1; TRBD2 matches 7 bases. The CDR3 is made up of 17 amino acids. Trimming took 0 bases from V and 0 from J; bases not matched to a gene: 5. Germline V gene sequence: CDR1 LGHNA, CDR2 YSLEER. In nucleotides, the CDR3 is TGCGCCAGCAGCCAAGATTTAGCGGGTTCCTCCTACAATGAGCAGTTCTTC. Protein sequence: CASSQDLAGSSYNEQFF.

The rearrangement links TRBV30 to TRBJ2-3; D is uncertain. V lost 2 bases and J lost 2, with 8 bases in between. CDR3 length equals 13 residues. Germline lookup yields CDR1 GTSNPN and CDR2 SVGIG (reference sequence). The CDR3: CAWSPGSTDTQYF. In DNA form, the CDR3 reads TGTGCCTGGAGTCCCGGGTCCACAGATACGCAGTATTTT.

This clone was seen a few times. The J gene is TRBJ2-7, the V gene TRBV6-5, with D perhaps matching TRBD1 (6 bases). The CDR3 sequence is 13 residues long. The V end lost 7 bases, the J end lost 5 bases, and 15 bases lay between the germline ends. Germline V CDR1 and CDR2: MNHEY, SVGAGI. CDR3 DNA: TGTGCCAGCAAACAGGGATATAACGACGAGCAGTACTTC. Its translation: CASKQGYNDEQYF.

Of note for this clone: Other DNA variants within this sample encode the same CDR3. The V gene is TRBV7-3, the J gene TRBJ2-1, with 10 bases that match TRBD2. V lost 2 bases, J lost 7 bases, and 5 bases stayed unmatched. The CDR3 spans 15 residues. Germline V gene data show CDR1 as SGHTA and CDR2 as FQGTGA. The CDR3 loop reads CASSLVLAGANEQFF. The CDR3 DNA sequence: TGTGCCAGCAGCTTAGTCCTAGCGGGAGCGAATGAGCAGTTCTTC.

The V call is TRBV11-2, the J call TRBJ1-3; D is possibly TRBD1 (5 bases). The CDR3 has 14 amino acids. Germline V lookup: CDR1 SGHAT, CDR2 FQNNGV. Deletions cut 5 bases from V and 4 bases from J, with 12 bases between. The DNA for the CDR3 is TGTGCCAGCAGCGACGGAAGGGGAGGAAACACCATATATTTT. Translating gives CASSDGRGGNTIYF. The full variable domain, with the rest looked up from reference TRBV11-2 and TRBJ1-3, is EAGVAQSPRYKIIEKRQSVAFWCNPISGHATLYWYQQILGQGPKLLIQFQNNGVVDDSQLPKDRFSAERLKGVDSTLKIQPAKLEDSAVYLCASSDGRGGNTIYFGEGSWLTVV.

The rearrangement links TRBV29-1 to TRBJ2-1, with TRBD2 matching over 9 bases. Per germline, CDR1 SQVTM and CDR2 ANQGSEA. V gave up 6 bases and J gave up 2 bases; unmatched junction bases: 5. The CDR3 consists of 14 residues. This chain's CDR3 is CSVWTSETYNEQFF. The CDR3 bases are TGCAGCGTCTGGACTAGCGAAACCTACAATGAGCAGTTCTTC.

The chain links TRBV6-6 to TRBJ2-2; TRBD2 is a possible D gene (5 bases). V lost 5 bases, J lost 0 bases, and 10 bases lay in between. The CDR3 loop spans 15 amino acids. Per the germline V gene, CDR1 is MNHNY and CDR2 is SVGAGI (reference sequence). CDR3 nucleotides: TGTGCCAGCAGTCCGCTAGCTTCGAACACCGGGGAGCTGTTTTTT. This encodes CASSPLASNTGELFF.

The V call is TRBV6-1, the J call TRBJ2-1, with TRBD2 identical over 12 bases. Per the germline V gene, CDR1 is MNHNS and CDR2 is SASEGT. The length of the CDR3 is 19 residues. Losses at the gene ends were 2 bases for V and 3 bases for J; bases not matched to a gene: 11. The CDR3 loop reads CASSETALGLAGIYNEQFF. The CDR3 DNA is TGTGCCAGCAGTGAAACTGCTCTCGGACTAGCGGGAATCTACAATGAGCAGTTCTTC.

The genes are TRBV19 and TRBJ1-5, with 9 bases identical to TRBD1. Germline-derived CDR1 and CDR2 are LNHDA and SQIVND (reference sequence). The ends lost 7 bases at V and 7 bases at J; junction bases unmatched: 5. The CDR3 has 13 amino acids. The CDR3 protein is CASKGTGLQPQHF. The CDR3 DNA is TGTGCCAGTAAAGGGACAGGGCTGCAGCCCCAGCATTTT.

This clone appeared a few times. The rearrangement joins TRBV5-4 to TRBJ2-2, with 7 bases matching TRBD2. Unmatched junction bases numbered 12, after V lost 7 bases and J lost 0 bases. CDR1 is SGHNT, CDR2 YYREEE, per germline (reference sequence). The CDR3 covers 17 residues. The DNA of the CDR3 is TGTGCCAGCGCAGAGGAAAGCGGGGACCCGAACACCGGGGAGCTGTTTTTT. It encodes CASAEESGDPNTGELFF.

This clone came up once. The V and J genes are TRBV18 and TRBJ2-3; possibly TRBD1 for D (6 bases). There are 16 residues in the CDR3. V was trimmed by 4 bases and J by 0 bases, leaving 14 bases between them. Germline assignment: CDR1 KGHSH and CDR2 LQKENI. CDR3 sequence: CASSLSGTRSTDTQYF. CDR3 nucleotide sequence: TGTGCCAGCTCACTCTCCGGGACACGTAGCACAGATACGCAGTATTTT.

For the CDR3, the DNA is TGTGCCACTACAGGGTATAGCAATCAGCCCCAGCATTTT. This sequence encodes CATTGYSNQPQHF. The rearrangement links TRBV6-1 to TRBJ1-5; possible D gene TRBD1, 6 bases. V shed 10 bases and J shed 0 bases, with 10 bases lying between them. This CDR3 has 13 amino acids. Germline V gene lookup returns CDR1 MNHNS and CDR2 SASEGT.

The V call is TRBV6-1, the J call TRBJ2-5; D unclear. Germline-derived CDR1 and CDR2 are MNHNS and SASEGT. V was trimmed by 6 bases and J by 4 bases, leaving 15 bases between them. This CDR3 region has 14 residues. CDR3 region: CASSSTTSGETQYF. The CDR3 DNA sequence: TGTGCCAGCAGCTCAACAACCTCGGGAGAGACCCAGTACTTC.

This clone occurred a few times. The V call is TRBV11-2, the J call TRBJ2-5, with 7 bases matching TRBD1. The trim removed 5 bases at V and 0 bases at J, leaving 9 bases unmatched. Germline V CDR1 and CDR2: SGHAT, FQNNGV. The CDR3 consists of 16 residues. This CDR3 is CASSKQGSKYQETQYF. DNA of the CDR3: TGTGCCAGCAGCAAACAGGGGTCTAAGTACCAAGAGACCCAGTACTTC. Drawing the rest from reference TRBV11-2 and TRBJ2-5, the complete variable domain is EAGVAQSPRYKIIEKRQSVAFWCNPISGHATLYWYQQILGQGPKLLIQFQNNGVVDDSQLPKDRFSAERLKGVDSTLKIQPAKLEDSAVYLCASSKQGSKYQETQYFGPGTRLLVL.

V usage is TRBV5-6 and J usage is TRBJ1-6; D is possibly TRBD1 (6 bases). Germline V gene sequence: CDR1 SGHDT, CDR2 YYEEEE. CDR3 length: 15 amino acids. The germline V and J ends were trimmed by 5 bases and 2 bases, with 11 bases remaining between them. CDR3 sequence reads: CASSLRDTYNSPLHF. The CDR3 DNA reads TGTGCCAGCAGTCTCCGGGACACCTATAATTCACCCCTCCACTTT.